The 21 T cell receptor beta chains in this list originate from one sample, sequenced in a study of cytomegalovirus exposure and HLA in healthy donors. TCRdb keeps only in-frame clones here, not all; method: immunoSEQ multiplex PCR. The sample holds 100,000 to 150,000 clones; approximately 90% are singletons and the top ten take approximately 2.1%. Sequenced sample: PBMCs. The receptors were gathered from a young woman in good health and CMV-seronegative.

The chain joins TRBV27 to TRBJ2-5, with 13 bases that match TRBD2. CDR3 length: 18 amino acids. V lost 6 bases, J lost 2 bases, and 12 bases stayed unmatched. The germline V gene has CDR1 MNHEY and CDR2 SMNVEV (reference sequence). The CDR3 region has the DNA TGTGCCAGCAGCCCGAATGGGGGACTAGCGGGGAGACAAGAGACCCAGTACTTC. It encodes CASSPNGGLAGRQETQYF.

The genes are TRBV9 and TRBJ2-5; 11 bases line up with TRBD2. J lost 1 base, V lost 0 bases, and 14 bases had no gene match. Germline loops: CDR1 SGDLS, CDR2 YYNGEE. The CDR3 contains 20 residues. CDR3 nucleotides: TGTGCCAGCAGCGTAGGGCCTGGTCGTCTAGCGGGGGGACTCCAAGAGACCCAGTACTTC. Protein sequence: CASSVGPGRLAGGLQETQYF.

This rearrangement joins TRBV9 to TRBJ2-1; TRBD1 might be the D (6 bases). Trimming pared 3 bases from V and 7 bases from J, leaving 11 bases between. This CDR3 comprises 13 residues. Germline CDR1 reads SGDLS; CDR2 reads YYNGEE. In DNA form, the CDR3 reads TGTGCCAGCAGCGAGGCAGGGGAGAATGAGCAGTTCTTC. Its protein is CASSEAGENEQFF.

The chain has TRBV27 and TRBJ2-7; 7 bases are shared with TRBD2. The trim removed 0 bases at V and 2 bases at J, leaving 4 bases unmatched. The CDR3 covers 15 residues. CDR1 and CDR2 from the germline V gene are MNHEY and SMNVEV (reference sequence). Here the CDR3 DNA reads TGTGCCAGCAGTTTATCTACCGGGACTACCTACGAGCAGTACTTC. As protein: CASSLSTGTTYEQYF.

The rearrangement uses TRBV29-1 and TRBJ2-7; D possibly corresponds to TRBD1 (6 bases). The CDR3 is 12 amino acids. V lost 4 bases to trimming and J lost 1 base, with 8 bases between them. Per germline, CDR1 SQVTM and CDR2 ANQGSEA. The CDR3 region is CSVGQASYEQYF. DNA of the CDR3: TGCAGCGTTGGACAGGCTTCCTACGAGCAGTACTTC.

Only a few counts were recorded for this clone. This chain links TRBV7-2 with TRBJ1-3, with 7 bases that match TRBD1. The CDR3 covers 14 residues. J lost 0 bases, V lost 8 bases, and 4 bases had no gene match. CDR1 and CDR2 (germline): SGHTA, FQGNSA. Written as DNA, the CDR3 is TGTGCCAGCCAGACAGGGCCCTCTGGAAACACCATATATTTT. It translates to CASQTGPSGNTIYF.

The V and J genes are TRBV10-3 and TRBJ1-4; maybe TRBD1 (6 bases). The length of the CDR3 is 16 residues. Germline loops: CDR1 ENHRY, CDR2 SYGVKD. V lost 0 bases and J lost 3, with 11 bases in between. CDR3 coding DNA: TGTGCCATCAGTGAGTCTTTGGGGGCTCCTAATGAAAAACTGTTTTTT. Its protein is CAISESLGAPNEKLFF.

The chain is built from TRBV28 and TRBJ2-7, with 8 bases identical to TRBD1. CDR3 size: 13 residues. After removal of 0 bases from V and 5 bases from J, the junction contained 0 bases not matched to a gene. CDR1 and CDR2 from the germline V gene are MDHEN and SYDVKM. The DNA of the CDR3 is TGTGCCAGCAGTTTATGGACAGGGGACGAGCAGTACTTC. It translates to CASSLWTGDEQYF.

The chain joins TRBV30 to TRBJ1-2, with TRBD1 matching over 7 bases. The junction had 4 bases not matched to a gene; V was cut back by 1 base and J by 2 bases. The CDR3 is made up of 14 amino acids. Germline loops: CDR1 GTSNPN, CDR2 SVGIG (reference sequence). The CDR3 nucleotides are TGTGCCTGGAGTGCCGGGACAGCCAACTATGGCTACACCTTC. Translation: CAWSAGTANYGYTF.

The CDR3: CASSQDLILPNEQFF. The CDR3 nucleotides read TGTGCCAGCAGCCAAGATTTGATACTCCCCAATGAGCAGTTCTTC. The chain employs TRBV4-2 and TRBJ2-1; D is unclear. V was shortened by 0 bases and J by 6 bases, with 12 bases between the two germline ends. In germline, CDR1 is LGHNA, CDR2 YNFKEQ. This CDR3 region has 15 residues.

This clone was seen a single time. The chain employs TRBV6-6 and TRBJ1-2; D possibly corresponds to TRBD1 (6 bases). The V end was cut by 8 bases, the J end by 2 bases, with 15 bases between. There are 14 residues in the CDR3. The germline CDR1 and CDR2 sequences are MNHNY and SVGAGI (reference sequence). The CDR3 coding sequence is TGTGCCAGCTCCAAGGGGGTTTGGAACTATGGCTACACCTTC. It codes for CASSKGVWNYGYTF.

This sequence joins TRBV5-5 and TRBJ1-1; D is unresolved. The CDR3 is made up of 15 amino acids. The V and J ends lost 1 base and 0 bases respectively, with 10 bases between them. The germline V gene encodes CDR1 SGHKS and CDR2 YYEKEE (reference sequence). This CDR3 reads CASSLTPQMNTEAFF. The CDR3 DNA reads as TGTGCCAGCAGCTTGACTCCCCAAATGAACACTGAAGCTTTCTTT.

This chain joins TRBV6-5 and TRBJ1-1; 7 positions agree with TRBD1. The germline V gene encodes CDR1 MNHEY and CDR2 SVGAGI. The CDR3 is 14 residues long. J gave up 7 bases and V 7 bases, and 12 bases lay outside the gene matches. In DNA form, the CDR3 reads TGTGCCAGCACCTCCCGGGTTGGGACAGTTGAAGCTTTCTTT. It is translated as CASTSRVGTVEAFF.

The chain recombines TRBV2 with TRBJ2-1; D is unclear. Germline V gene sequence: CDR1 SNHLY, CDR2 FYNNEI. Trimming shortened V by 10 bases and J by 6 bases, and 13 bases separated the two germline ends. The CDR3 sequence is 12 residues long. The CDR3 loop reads CATTVGPNEQFF. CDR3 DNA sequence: TGTGCCACCACGGTTGGTCCCAATGAGCAGTTCTTC.

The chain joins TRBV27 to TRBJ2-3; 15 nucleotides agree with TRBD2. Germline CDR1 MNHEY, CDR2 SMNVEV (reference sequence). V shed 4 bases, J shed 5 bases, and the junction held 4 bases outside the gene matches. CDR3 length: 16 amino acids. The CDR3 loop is CASSSGLAGGLDTQYF. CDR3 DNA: TGTGCCAGCAGTTCTGGACTAGCGGGAGGGCTAGATACGCAGTATTTT.

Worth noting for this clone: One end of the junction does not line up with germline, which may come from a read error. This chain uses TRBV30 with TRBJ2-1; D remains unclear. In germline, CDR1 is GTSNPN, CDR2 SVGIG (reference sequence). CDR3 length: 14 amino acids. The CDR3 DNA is TGTGCCTGGGGTGTCCTCAGCTCCTACAATGAGCAGTTCTTC. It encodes CAWGVLSSYNEQFF.

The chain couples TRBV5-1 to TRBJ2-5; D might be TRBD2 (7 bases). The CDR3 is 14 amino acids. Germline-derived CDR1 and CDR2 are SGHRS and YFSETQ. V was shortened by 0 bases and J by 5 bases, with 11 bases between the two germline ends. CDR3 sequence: CASSLVRGGETQYF. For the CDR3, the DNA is TGCGCCAGCAGCTTGGTCAGGGGAGGGGAGACCCAGTACTTC.

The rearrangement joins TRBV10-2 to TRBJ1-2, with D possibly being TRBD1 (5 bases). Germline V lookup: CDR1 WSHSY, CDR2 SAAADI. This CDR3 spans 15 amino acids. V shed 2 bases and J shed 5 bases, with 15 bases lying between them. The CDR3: CASSETRIQAYGYTF. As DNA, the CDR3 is TGCGCCAGCAGTGAGACCCGGATACAGGCGTATGGCTACACCTTC.

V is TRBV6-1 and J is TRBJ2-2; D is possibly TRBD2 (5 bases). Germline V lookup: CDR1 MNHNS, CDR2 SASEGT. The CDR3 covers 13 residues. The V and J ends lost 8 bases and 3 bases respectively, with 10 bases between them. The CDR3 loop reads CASLTSHTGELFF. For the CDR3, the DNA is TGTGCCAGCTTAACTAGTCACACCGGGGAGCTGTTTTTT.

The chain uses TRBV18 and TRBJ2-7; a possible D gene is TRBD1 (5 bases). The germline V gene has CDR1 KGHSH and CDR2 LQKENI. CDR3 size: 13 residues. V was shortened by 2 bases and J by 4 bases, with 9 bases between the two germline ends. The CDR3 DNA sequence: TGTGCCAGCTCACCAGGGGCAGGGTACGAGCAGTACTTC. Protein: CASSPGAGYEQYF.

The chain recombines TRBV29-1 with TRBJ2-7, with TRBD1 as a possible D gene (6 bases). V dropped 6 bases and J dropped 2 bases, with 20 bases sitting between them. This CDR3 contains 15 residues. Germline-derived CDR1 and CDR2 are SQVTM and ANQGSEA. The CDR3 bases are TGCAGCGTACAAACGTCGACAGGATCAACCTACGAGCAGTACTTC. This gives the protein CSVQTSTGSTYEQYF.